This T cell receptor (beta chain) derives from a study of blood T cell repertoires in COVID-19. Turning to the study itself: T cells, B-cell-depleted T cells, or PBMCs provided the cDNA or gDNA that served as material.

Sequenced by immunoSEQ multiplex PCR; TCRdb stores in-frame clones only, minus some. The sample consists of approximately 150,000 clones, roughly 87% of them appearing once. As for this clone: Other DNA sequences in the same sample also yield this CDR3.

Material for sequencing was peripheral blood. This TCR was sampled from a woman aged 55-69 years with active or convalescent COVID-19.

The CDR3 nucleotides read TGCAGTGCTAGTTCGGGGAACACTGAAGCTTTCTTT. It translates to CSASSGNTEAFF. J is TRBJ1-1 and V is TRBV20-1; D gene unclear. Trimming pared 3 bases from V and 1 base from J, leaving 6 bases between. The CDR3 consists of 12 residues. CDR1 and CDR2 (germline): DFQATT, SNEGSKA (reference sequence).